This T cell receptor beta chain comes out of a study of T-cell memory formation after mild COVID-19. The V gene's germline CDR1 is MNHEY and CDR2 SVGEGT. V lost 8 bases and J lost 3; bases outside the gene matches: 10. CDR3 size: 14 residues. TCRdb recomputed calls from the 5' RACE reads with MiXCR, one row per CDR3 protein. The sample has about 340,000 distinct CDR3 sequences; less than 25% are singletons. The sequence derives from a man aged 18 to 35 who had mild COVID-19 (a few samples of this study predate the infection). Cell type and time point are not known. Sequenced: PBMCs or a T cell subset sorted from them (not recorded which). The genes are TRBV6-2 or TRBV6-3 and TRBJ2-7; 7 bases agree with TRBD2. In DNA, the CDR3 is TGTGCCAGCGCCCGTGAGGGAGGGGACTACGAGCAGTACTTC. It specifies CASAREGGDYEQYF.